Listed below are T cell receptor beta chains from one sample, sequenced in a study of T cells after yellow fever vaccination. TCRdb reprocessed the 5' RACE reads via MiXCR and lists one record per CDR3 protein. The table lists roughly 240,000 distinct CDR3 sequences, over 6.5% of them singletons, with around 1% in the top ten. The sequences come from CD4+ T cells sorted from PBMCs, collected on the day of the yellow fever booster vaccination. These receptors were taken from a man aged 25-45 years who received the YFV17D yellow fever vaccine. CDR3s include the opening cysteine and the closing phenylalanine or tryptophan. Fields, in order: J gene, D gene, V gene, CDR3 length, clone size, CDR3 protein, CDR3 DNA. A D gene is named only where the DNA matches it firmly. Size is omitted from some rows. Given values are once, few, many or a class for expanded clones.

J: TRBJ2-5
D: -
V: TRBV12-3/TRBV12-4
length: 13
size: many
CDR3: CASSQLFQETQYF
DNA: TGTGCCAGCAGTCAACTCTTCCAAGAGACCCAGTACTTC

J: TRBJ2-1
D: -
V: TRBV3-1
length: 13
size: many
CDR3: CASSQDRGQPQFF
DNA: TGTGCCAGCAGTCAAGATCGGGGACAACCTCAGTTCTTC

J: TRBJ2-7
D: -
V: TRBV5-1
length: 12
size: many
CDR3: CASSLPGYEQYF
DNA: TGCGCCAGCAGCTTGCCAGGGTACGAGCAGTACTTC

J: TRBJ1-4
D: -
V: TRBV5-1
length: 14
size: few
CDR3: CASSSGGLNEKLFF
DNA: TGCGCCAGCAGCTCCGGGGGCCTGAATGAAAAACTGTTTTTT

J: TRBJ2-4
D: -
V: TRBV7-9
length: 15
size: -
CDR3: CASSLALDSRNIQYF
DNA: TGTGCCAGCAGCTTAGCGCTGGATAGCAGAAACATTCAGTACTTC

J: TRBJ2-1
D: TRBD2
V: TRBV24-1
length: 13
size: few
CDR3: CATRTSGRDEQFF
DNA: TGTGCCACCAGAACTAGCGGGAGGGATGAGCAGTTCTTC

J: TRBJ2-7
D: -
V: TRBV28
length: 15
size: many
CDR3: CASSLSQDLSYEQYF
DNA: TGTGCCAGCAGTTTAAGCCAGGATCTCTCCTACGAGCAGTACTTC

J: TRBJ1-1
D: TRBD1
V: TRBV20-1
length: 12
size: many
CDR3: CSARGTGIEAFF
DNA: TGCAGTGCTAGAGGGACAGGGATTGAAGCTTTCTTT

J: TRBJ2-2
D: TRBD2
V: TRBV7-6
length: 16
size: many
CDR3: CASSKRLAGETGELFF
DNA: TGTGCCAGCAGCAAACGACTAGCGGGAGAGACCGGGGAGCTGTTTTTT

J: TRBJ2-2
D: -
V: TRBV2
length: 15
size: few
CDR3: CASSETPGHTGELFF
DNA: TGTGCCAGCAGTGAAACGCCAGGGCACACCGGGGAGCTGTTTTTT

J: TRBJ2-7
D: TRBD2
V: TRBV20-1
length: 16
size: -
CDR3: CSASSGLAGGPYEQYF
DNA: TGCAGTGCTAGCTCAGGACTAGCGGGAGGGCCCTACGAGCAGTACTTC

J: TRBJ2-7
D: TRBD2
V: TRBV18
length: 14
size: many
CDR3: CASSLAGLVYEQYF
DNA: TGTGCCAGCTCACTAGCGGGACTTGTTTACGAGCAGTACTTC

J: TRBJ2-4
D: TRBD1
V: TRBV20-1
length: 13
size: -
CDR3: CSADRSAKNIQYF
DNA: TGCAGTGCGGACAGGTCGGCCAAAAACATTCAGTACTTC

J: TRBJ2-5
D: TRBD1
V: TRBV10-3
length: 14
size: -
CDR3: CAISGQGWGETQYF
DNA: TGTGCCATCAGTGGACAGGGATGGGGGGAGACCCAGTACTTC

J: TRBJ2-7
D: TRBD2
V: TRBV5-1
length: 16
size: many
CDR3: CASSSGLAGGTYEQYF
DNA: TGCGCCAGCAGCTCTGGACTAGCGGGAGGAACCTACGAGCAGTACTTC

J: TRBJ2-3
D: -
V: TRBV24-1
length: 15
size: many
CDR3: CATSDFEQGTDTQYF
DNA: TGTGCCACCAGTGATTTTGAACAGGGCACAGATACGCAGTATTTT

J: TRBJ1-4
D: -
V: TRBV7-2
length: 15
size: -
CDR3: CASSLYPGTNEKLFF
DNA: TGTGCCAGCAGCTTATACCCGGGAACTAATGAAAAACTGTTTTTT

J: TRBJ2-7
D: TRBD2
V: TRBV6-5
length: 14
size: -
CDR3: CASSLSSGPYEQYF
DNA: TGTGCCAGCAGTTTATCTAGCGGCCCCTACGAGCAGTACTTC

J: TRBJ1-3
D: -
V: TRBV11-2
length: 14
size: -
CDR3: CASSFQSSGNTIYF
DNA: TGTGCCAGCAGCTTCCAGAGCTCTGGAAACACCATATATTTT

J: TRBJ1-6
D: -
V: TRBV19
length: 16
size: -
CDR3: CASSTRGRGPNSPLHF
DNA: TGTGCCAGTAGTACCCGTGGCCGAGGACCCAATTCACCCCTCCACTTT

J: TRBJ1-5
D: -
V: TRBV6-5
length: 14
size: many
CDR3: CASSYRQGSQPQHF
DNA: TGTGCCAGCAGTTACAGGCAGGGGAGTCAGCCCCAGCATTTT

J: TRBJ2-7
D: TRBD2
V: TRBV7-8
length: 17
size: many
CDR3: CASSFLAKTSGGGVQYF
DNA: TGTGCCAGCAGCTTTCTGGCCAAGACTAGCGGAGGAGGTGTGCAGTACTTC

J: TRBJ2-6
D: -
V: TRBV13
length: 16
size: few
CDR3: CASTFRVTSGANVLTF
DNA: TGTGCCAGCACGTTCAGGGTTACCTCTGGGGCCAACGTCCTGACTTTC

J: TRBJ1-1
D: -
V: TRBV20-1
length: 12
size: many
CDR3: CSAKRGNTEAFF
DNA: TGCAGTGCTAAGCGCGGGAACACTGAAGCTTTCTTT

J: TRBJ2-1
D: TRBD1
V: TRBV24-1
length: 15
size: few
CDR3: CATPSGTGPINEQFF
DNA: TGTGCCACCCCCTCGGGGACAGGGCCAATTAATGAGCAGTTCTTC

J: TRBJ2-5
D: -
V: TRBV7-2
length: 15
size: many
CDR3: CASSSGATIQETQYF
DNA: TGTGCCAGCAGCTCCGGAGCCACTATACAAGAGACCCAGTACTTC

J: TRBJ2-2
D: -
V: TRBV9
length: 16
size: few
CDR3: CASSHSGLWGTGELFF
DNA: TGTGCCAGCAGCCACTCGGGACTCTGGGGCACCGGGGAGCTGTTTTTT

J: TRBJ2-1
D: TRBD1
V: TRBV28
length: 17
size: many
CDR3: CASSSRDRGHSYNEQFF
DNA: TGTGCCAGCAGTTCCCGGGACAGGGGCCACTCCTACAATGAGCAGTTCTTC

J: TRBJ2-1
D: TRBD2
V: TRBV15
length: 17
size: many
CDR3: CATSGDPGSGRAREQFF
DNA: TGTGCCACCAGCGGGGATCCGGGGAGCGGGAGGGCCAGGGAGCAGTTCTTC

J: TRBJ2-3
D: -
V: TRBV12-3/TRBV12-4
length: 13
size: -
CDR3: CASTRRAVDTQYF
DNA: TGTGCCAGCACCAGACGGGCGGTAGATACGCAGTATTTT

J: TRBJ2-5
D: TRBD1
V: TRBV7-2
length: 12
size: -
CDR3: CASSLGVGQLYF
DNA: TGTGCCAGCAGCCTTGGCGTGGGACAGCTGTACTTC

J: TRBJ2-2
D: -
V: TRBV7-2
length: 13
size: many
CDR3: CASSTRQAGELFF
DNA: TGTGCCAGCAGCACACGACAAGCCGGGGAGCTGTTTTTT

J: TRBJ2-6
D: TRBD1
V: TRBV12-3/TRBV12-4
length: 18
size: -
CDR3: CASSRTAGGGSGANVLTF
DNA: TGTGCCAGCAGCCGCACCGCAGGGGGCGGCTCTGGGGCCAACGTCCTGACTTTC

J: TRBJ1-2
D: -
V: TRBV7-6
length: 13
size: -
CDR3: CASSSPGSYGYTF
DNA: TGTGCCAGCAGCTCCCCAGGGTCCTATGGCTACACCTTC

J: TRBJ1-2
D: -
V: TRBV3-1
length: 11
size: -
CDR3: CASSHSSGYTF
DNA: TGTGCCAGCAGCCATTCTAGTGGCTACACCTTC

J: TRBJ1-1
D: -
V: TRBV3-1
length: 15
size: -
CDR3: CASSHSGRGYTEAFF
DNA: TGTGCCAGCAGCCACTCGGGGAGGGGGTACACTGAAGCTTTCTTT

J: TRBJ1-6
D: TRBD1
V: TRBV9
length: 15
size: -
CDR3: CASSVEDRGTSPLHF
DNA: TGTGCCAGCAGCGTAGAGGACAGGGGAACGTCACCCCTCCACTTT

J: TRBJ2-7
D: -
V: TRBV7-2
length: 14
size: -
CDR3: CASSSGGGPYEQYF
DNA: TGTGCCAGCAGCTCCGGTGGAGGGCCGTACGAGCAGTACTTC

J: TRBJ1-1
D: -
V: TRBV5-1
length: 15
size: -
CDR3: CASREQVSMNTEAFF
DNA: TGCGCCAGCAGGGAACAGGTGTCCATGAACACTGAAGCTTTCTTT

J: TRBJ2-7
D: TRBD2
V: TRBV5-6
length: 17
size: few
CDR3: CASSLGRRGVGYYEQYF
DNA: TGTGCCAGCAGCCTGGGTCGCCGGGGGGTGGGGTACTACGAGCAGTACTTC

J: TRBJ1-1
D: TRBD1
V: TRBV11-3
length: 16
size: -
CDR3: CASSSFQNRGATEAFF
DNA: TGTGCCAGCAGCTCCTTCCAGAACAGGGGAGCCACTGAAGCTTTCTTT

J: TRBJ2-1
D: -
V: TRBV24-1
length: 15
size: many
CDR3: CATSRVGRGDNEQFF
DNA: TGTGCCACCAGTCGTGTCGGGAGAGGAGACAATGAGCAGTTCTTC

J: TRBJ1-1
D: -
V: TRBV7-2
length: 13
size: -
CDR3: CASSLEIEAEAFF
DNA: TGTGCCAGCAGCCTAGAGATCGAGGCTGAAGCTTTCTTT

J: TRBJ2-1
D: TRBD1
V: TRBV20-1
length: 15
size: -
CDR3: CSAPPPWDRYNEQFF
DNA: TGCAGTGCCCCGCCCCCCTGGGACAGGTACAATGAGCAGTTCTTC

J: TRBJ2-3
D: TRBD2
V: TRBV20-1
length: 15
size: many
CDR3: CSARLAGGNTDTQYF
DNA: TGCAGTGCGCGCTTAGCGGGAGGGAACACAGATACGCAGTATTTT

J: TRBJ2-7
D: -
V: TRBV7-9
length: 14
size: many
CDR3: CASSLEQYSYEQYF
DNA: TGTGCCAGCAGCTTAGAACAGTACTCCTACGAGCAGTACTTC

J: TRBJ1-5
D: -
V: TRBV7-2
length: 13
size: -
CDR3: CASSFALDQPQHF
DNA: TGTGCCAGCAGCTTCGCCCTAGATCAGCCCCAGCATTTT

J: TRBJ2-1
D: TRBD2
V: TRBV28
length: 17
size: -
CDR3: CASSSLDGLAGNNEQFF
DNA: TGTGCCAGCAGTTCCCTAGACGGACTAGCGGGAAACAATGAGCAGTTCTTC

J: TRBJ1-1
D: -
V: TRBV20-1
length: 11
size: -
CDR3: CSASDLGEAFF
DNA: TGCAGTGCTAGCGACCTAGGTGAAGCTTTCTTT

J: TRBJ2-4
D: -
V: TRBV20-1
length: 14
size: few
CDR3: CSAVGTLAKNIQYF
DNA: TGCAGTGCTGTAGGGACTCTAGCCAAAAACATTCAGTACTTC